The entry below describes one TCR beta chain. No cognate antigen has been identified for it. Base-call qualities are not available, and no considerably larger clone is one nucleotide away. These data come from a study of blood T cell repertoires in COVID-19 (dated by TCRdb to the early 2020s). For the wider study: Samples from collaborators originated in the United States, Italy and Spain and spanned both the acute and convalescent phases of COVID-19. The material from the prospective study consisted of cDNA or gDNA derived from T cells, B-cell-depleted T cells, or PBMCs. Deeply sampled blood TCRbeta repertoires from subjects exposed to, actively infected with, or recovered from COVID-19 were included in the dataset. The repertoires were released in a freely available public database meant as a resource for research on the immune response to SARS-CoV-2. The samples were drawn from the first 160 participants of the ongoing ImmuneRACE study and from some 1,300 subjects provided by 6 global collaborators. Nearly every sample came with metadata listing a de-identified subject ID, COVID-19 status, age in years and sex. Where available, HLA class I and class II types were taken from metadata supplied by the sample provider and were not determined by assay-based typing. The investigation overall reported the following: How much clinical and demographic metadata was included differed by source and by participant, and the metadata was provided uncurated.

Each collaborating institution followed its own protocols to collect whole blood in K2EDTA tubes. For TCRbeta analysis, collaborators shipped samples in one of three forms: frozen whole blood, isolated PBMCs, or DNA extracted from either of those sample types. The immunoSEQ Assay, a bias-controlled multiplex PCR, was used to amplify TCRbeta CDR3 regions from genomic DNA. In the original analysis: Within the assay, amplification of reference gene primers was used to estimate how many nucleated cells each sample contained. Sequence reads were collapsed and filtered to measure the absolute abundance of every unique TCRbeta CDR3 rearrangement. For each sample, productive Simpson clonality was calculated by taking the square root of Simpson's diversity index across productive rearrangements. TCRdb obtained this table from immuneACCESS and retained in-frame rearrangements with V and J assigned. These tables miss some clones; where compared with another copy, unresolved V genes account for less than half of the shortfall, and the remainder is unexplained. V and J calls and clone size come straight from that table; D and trimming were deduced from the DNA. In all, the sample holds more than 75,000 clones, and around 84% of those were seen once. The ten top clones hold around 25% of the sample.

This TCR came from a man in his 60s with acute or convalescent COVID-19. The sequencing sample was made of peripheral blood.

The sequence in DNA is TGTGCCAGCAGTATAGCGGGGAGAAGCTCCTACAATGAGCAGTTCTTC. This sequence encodes CASSIAGRSSYNEQFF. Recombination joined TRBV11-3 with TRBJ2-1; 8 bases in between match TRBD2. CDR1 SGHNT and CDR2 YENEEA are derived from the germline V gene. The CDR3, cysteine through phenylalanine, is 16 amino acids long. The kept DNA is CDR3 alone, 48 bases in frame from the first base. From V the trimming removes 6 bases and from J it removes 0 bases, while the gene matches leave 7 bases of the junction unaccounted for.